This is a list of T cell receptor beta chains from one sample in a study of blood T cell repertoires in COVID-19. This table comes from immunoSEQ multiplex PCR, and its TCRdb copy is limited to in-frame clones, with some not included. Here the sample spans 100,000 to 150,000 clones, around 76% being singletons. Sequences were obtained from peripheral blood. These receptors were taken from a man aged 60 to 75 with acute or convalescent COVID-19. The CDR3 runs from the conserved cysteine through the conserved F or W. Each record gives: D gene, J gene, V gene, clone size, CDR3 protein, CDR3 DNA. A D gene is named only where the DNA matches it firmly. Only some rows state a clone size, as once, few, many or a class for expanded clones.

D: NA
J: TRBJ1-1
V: TRBV9
size: once
CDR3: CASSVSGVKNTEAFF
DNA: TGTGCCAGCAGCGTATCAGGGGTAAAGAACACTGAAGCTTTCTTT

D: NA
J: TRBJ2-7
V: TRBV7-9
size: few
CDR3: CASSLAMDVAAEQYF
DNA: TGTGCCAGCAGCTTAGCGATGGACGTAGCGGCCGAGCAGTACTTC

D: NA
J: TRBJ1-2
V: TRBV3-1/TRBV3-2
size: NA
CDR3: CASSQEAGPNYGYTF
DNA: TGTGCCAGCAGCCAAGAGGCAGGCCCCAACTATGGCTACACCTTC

D: TRBD1
J: TRBJ2-7
V: TRBV6-4
size: NA
CDR3: CASSDLRYRGGSHPYEQYF
DNA: TGTGCCAGCAGTGATTTAAGGTACAGGGGTGGCAGTCATCCCTACGAGCAGTACTTC

D: NA
J: TRBJ1-5
V: TRBV10-2
size: NA
CDR3: CASGGGRANQPQHF
DNA: TGCGCCAGCGGGGGGGGCAGGGCCAATCAGCCCCAGCATTTT

D: NA
J: TRBJ1-5
V: TRBV7-6
size: NA
CDR3: CASSLTGGGDQPQHF
DNA: TGTGCCAGCAGCTTAACGGGGGGAGGGGATCAGCCCCAGCATTTT

D: NA
J: TRBJ1-5
V: TRBV7-9
size: NA
CDR3: CASSPRGGVGNQPQHF
DNA: TGTGCCAGCAGCCCGCGTGGGGGGGTTGGCAATCAGCCCCAGCATTTT

D: TRBD2
J: TRBJ2-1
V: TRBV5-1
size: NA
CDR3: CASSLAPGLAGGYNEQFF
DNA: TGCGCCAGCAGCTTGGCCCCCGGACTAGCGGGGGGTTACAATGAGCAGTTCTTC

D: TRBD1
J: TRBJ1-2
V: TRBV7-6
size: many
CDR3: CASSFAGTGGGYGYTF
DNA: TGTGCCAGCAGCTTCGCTGGGACAGGGGGCGGCTATGGCTACACCTTC

D: TRBD1
J: TRBJ1-1
V: TRBV9
size: NA
CDR3: CASRSGTGGTEAFF
DNA: TGTGCCAGCCGCTCCGGGACAGGGGGTACTGAAGCTTTCTTT

D: TRBD1
J: TRBJ2-3
V: TRBV5-5
size: NA
CDR3: CASSLEGQGADTQYF
DNA: TGTGCCAGCAGCTTGGAGGGACAGGGGGCAGATACGCAGTATTTT

D: NA
J: TRBJ1-1
V: TRBV20-1
size: NA
CDR3: CSARDFPKAFF
DNA: TGCAGTGCTAGGGACTTTCCAAAAGCTTTCTTT

D: NA
J: TRBJ2-7
V: TRBV5-5
size: few
CDR3: CASSYFQDEQYF
DNA: TGTGCCAGCAGCTACTTTCAGGACGAGCAGTACTTC

D: NA
J: TRBJ2-2
V: TRBV6-5
size: NA
CDR3: CASTGNTGELFF
DNA: TGTGCCAGCACGGGGAACACCGGGGAGCTGTTTTTT

D: TRBD1
J: TRBJ1-1
V: TRBV14
size: NA
CDR3: CASSPTGFDTEAFF
DNA: TGTGCCAGCAGCCCGACAGGGTTTGACACTGAAGCTTTCTTT

D: NA
J: TRBJ1-2
V: TRBV30
size: NA
CDR3: CAWRARDSPGGGYTF
DNA: TGTGCCTGGAGGGCCCGGGATTCGCCTGGGGGGGGCTACACCTTC

D: NA
J: TRBJ2-3
V: TRBV5-1
size: NA
CDR3: CASSLGSGTDTQYF
DNA: TGCGCCAGCAGCTTGGGGAGCGGCACAGATACGCAGTATTTT

D: NA
J: TRBJ2-7
V: TRBV3-1/TRBV3-2
size: NA
CDR3: CASSQDSGTDTYEQYF
DNA: TGTGCCAGCAGCCAAGATTCAGGTACCGATACCTACGAGCAGTACTTC

D: TRBD2
J: TRBJ2-5
V: TRBV19
size: NA
CDR3: CASSPWGGEETQYF
DNA: TGTGCCAGTAGCCCTTGGGGGGGGGAAGAGACCCAGTACTTC

D: NA
J: TRBJ1-2
V: TRBV5-1
size: once
CDR3: CASSLDSSNYGYTF
DNA: TGCGCCAGCAGCTTGGACAGTTCGAACTATGGCTACACCTTC

D: TRBD1
J: TRBJ1-1
V: TRBV9
size: NA
CDR3: CASSVEGAADTEAFF
DNA: TGTGCCAGCAGCGTAGAGGGGGCAGCGGACACTGAAGCTTTCTTT

D: NA
J: TRBJ2-1
V: TRBV27
size: NA
CDR3: CASSLDPGGKDEQFF
DNA: TGTGCCAGCAGTTTAGATCCAGGGGGGAAGGATGAGCAGTTCTTC

D: NA
J: TRBJ1-5
V: TRBV11-2
size: NA
CDR3: CASSLYLGGNQPQHF
DNA: TGTGCCAGCAGCTTATATTTAGGGGGAAATCAGCCCCAGCATTTT

D: TRBD2
J: TRBJ2-3
V: TRBV6-1
size: NA
CDR3: CASSDVASGGSDTQYF
DNA: TGTGCCAGCAGTGACGTGGCTAGCGGGGGATCAGATACGCAGTATTTT

D: NA
J: TRBJ1-2
V: TRBV9
size: NA
CDR3: CASSAPTGTEKGYTF
DNA: TGTGCCAGCAGCGCCCCAACAGGGACCGAAAAGGGCTACACCTTC

D: NA
J: TRBJ1-1
V: TRBV2
size: NA
CDR3: CASSEHRNTEAFF
DNA: TGTGCCAGCAGTGAACACAGGAACACTGAAGCTTTCTTT

D: NA
J: TRBJ1-4
V: TRBV19
size: NA
CDR3: CASSLRVRQVGKLFF
DNA: TGTGCCAGTAGTCTTCGAGTCAGGCAAGTTGGAAAACTGTTTTTT

D: NA
J: TRBJ2-7
V: TRBV9
size: few
CDR3: CASTANTGSPMGEQYF
DNA: TGTGCCAGCACCGCTAATACCGGGTCCCCCATGGGCGAGCAGTACTTC

D: TRBD1
J: TRBJ1-3
V: TRBV30
size: NA
CDR3: CAWSSRGSWRGNTIYF
DNA: TGTGCCTGGAGCTCCAGGGGGAGCTGGCGTGGAAACACCATATATTTT

D: NA
J: TRBJ2-3
V: TRBV14
size: NA
CDR3: CASSQTVSTDTQYF
DNA: TGTGCCAGCAGCCAGACAGTTAGCACAGATACGCAGTATTTT

D: NA
J: TRBJ1-6
V: TRBV12-3/TRBV12-4
size: NA
CDR3: CASSIGINSPLHF
DNA: TGTGCCAGCAGCATCGGGATAAATTCACCCCTCCACTTT

D: TRBD2
J: TRBJ2-1
V: TRBV5-1
size: NA
CDR3: CASSLALATSGRSEQFF
DNA: TGCGCCAGCAGCTTGGCCTTAGCGACTAGCGGGAGGAGTGAGCAGTTCTTC

D: NA
J: TRBJ1-2
V: TRBV30
size: NA
CDR3: CAWSEDTGNYGYTF
DNA: TGTGCCTGGAGTGAGGACACAGGAAACTATGGCTACACCTTC

D: TRBD1
J: TRBJ1-5
V: TRBV6-5
size: NA
CDR3: CASSYSQGHQPQHF
DNA: TGTGCCAGCAGTTACTCACAGGGGCATCAGCCCCAGCATTTT

D: TRBD1
J: TRBJ1-5
V: TRBV10-3
size: NA
CDR3: CAISSRGTGGNQPQHF
DNA: TGTGCCATCTCTTCCAGGGGGACAGGGGGTAATCAGCCCCAGCATTTT

D: NA
J: TRBJ1-4
V: TRBV2
size: many
CDR3: CASMGTMPNEKLFF
DNA: TGTGCCAGCATGGGGACTATGCCCAATGAAAAACTGTTTTTT

D: NA
J: TRBJ1-1
V: TRBV5-1
size: NA
CDR3: CASSRTESPGAFF
DNA: TGCGCCAGCAGCCGGACGGAGAGTCCAGGGGCTTTCTTT

D: NA
J: TRBJ1-2
V: TRBV30
size: NA
CDR3: CAWSLFYGYTF
DNA: TGTGCCTGGAGTCTATTCTATGGCTACACCTTC

D: NA
J: TRBJ2-2
V: TRBV6-1
size: few
CDR3: CASSEIRVQGYTGELFF
DNA: TGTGCCAGCAGTGAAATTCGGGTCCAGGGTTACACCGGGGAGCTGTTTTTT

D: NA
J: TRBJ1-4
V: TRBV5-8
size: NA
CDR3: CASSLGRVTNEKLFF
DNA: TGTGCCAGCAGCCTCGGCCGGGTTACTAATGAAAAACTGTTTTTT

D: NA
J: TRBJ1-5
V: TRBV20-1
size: NA
CDR3: CSASRQSGGNQPQHF
DNA: TGCAGTGCTAGTCGACAGTCGGGGGGCAATCAGCCCCAGCATTTT

D: NA
J: TRBJ1-4
V: TRBV5-5
size: NA
CDR3: CASSPGQATNEKLFF
DNA: TGTGCCAGCAGCCCGGGACAAGCAACTAATGAAAAACTGTTTTTT

D: NA
J: TRBJ2-5
V: TRBV11-3
size: NA
CDR3: CASSFGGRFQETQYF
DNA: TGTGCCAGCAGCTTTGGAGGGCGGTTCCAAGAGACCCAGTACTTC

D: NA
J: TRBJ1-4
V: TRBV4-2
size: NA
CDR3: CASSQARVGANEKLFF
DNA: TGTGCCAGCAGCCAGGCTCGGGTCGGGGCTAATGAAAAACTGTTTTTT

D: NA
J: TRBJ2-1
V: TRBV3-1/TRBV3-2
size: NA
CDR3: CASERNGGNEQFF
DNA: TGTGCCAGCGAGCGGAACGGGGGTAATGAGCAGTTCTTC

D: NA
J: TRBJ1-2
V: TRBV19
size: few
CDR3: CASSISRGGYGYTF
DNA: TGTGCCAGTAGTATAAGTCGGGGAGGCTATGGCTACACCTTC

D: NA
J: TRBJ1-2
V: TRBV2
size: NA
CDR3: CASTLRQETNYGYTF
DNA: TGTGCCAGCACCCTACGACAGGAGACTAACTATGGCTACACCTTC

D: TRBD2
J: TRBJ2-5
V: TRBV7-9
size: NA
CDR3: CASSLASGKETQYF
DNA: TGTGCCAGCAGCTTAGCTAGCGGGAAAGAGACCCAGTACTTC

D: TRBD1
J: TRBJ1-6
V: TRBV30
size: NA
CDR3: CAWSVDIPGQGSPLHF
DNA: TGTGCCTGGAGTGTAGATATTCCGGGACAGGGTTCACCCCTCCACTTT

D: NA
J: TRBJ1-6
V: TRBV18
size: once
CDR3: CASSLSRAENSPLHF
DNA: TGTGCCAGCTCCCTCAGTCGTGCCGAAAATTCACCCCTCCACTTT

D: NA
J: TRBJ2-2
V: TRBV7-2
size: NA
CDR3: CASSWIDTLNTGELFF
DNA: TGTGCCAGCAGCTGGATCGACACACTGAACACCGGGGAGCTGTTTTTT

D: NA
J: TRBJ1-1
V: TRBV11-2
size: NA
CDR3: CASSPTMGGTEAFF
DNA: TGTGCCAGCAGCCCCACGATGGGGGGCACTGAAGCTTTCTTT

D: NA
J: TRBJ1-2
V: TRBV12-3/TRBV12-4
size: NA
CDR3: CASSFDSNGYTF
DNA: TGTGCCAGCAGTTTCGACAGTAATGGCTACACCTTC

D: TRBD1
J: TRBJ1-5
V: TRBV19
size: NA
CDR3: CASRETRGPRQPQHF
DNA: TGTGCCAGTAGGGAAACGAGGGGGCCGCGGCAGCCCCAGCATTTT